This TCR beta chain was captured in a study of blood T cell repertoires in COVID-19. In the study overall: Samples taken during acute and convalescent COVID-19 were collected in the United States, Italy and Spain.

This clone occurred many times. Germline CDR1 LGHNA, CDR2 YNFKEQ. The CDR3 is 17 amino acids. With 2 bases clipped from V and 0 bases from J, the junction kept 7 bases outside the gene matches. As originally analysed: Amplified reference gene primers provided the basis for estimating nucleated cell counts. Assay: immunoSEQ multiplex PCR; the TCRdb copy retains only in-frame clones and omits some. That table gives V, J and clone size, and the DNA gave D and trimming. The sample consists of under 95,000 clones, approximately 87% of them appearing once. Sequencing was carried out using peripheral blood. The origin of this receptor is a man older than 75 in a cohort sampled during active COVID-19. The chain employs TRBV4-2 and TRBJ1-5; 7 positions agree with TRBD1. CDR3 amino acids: CASSQTGQPISNQPQHF. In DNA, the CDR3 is TGTGCCAGCAGCCAAACGGGACAGCCGATTAGCAATCAGCCCCAGCATTTT.